This TCR beta chain is from a study of blood T cells in healthy people across ages. Study outcomes and limitations: Investigators treated diversity estimates from one million T cells as underestimates.

This clonotype showed up just a few times. What it binds is not known. The CDR3 length is 17 residues. V lost 6 bases and J lost 3; bases outside the gene matches: 10. Germline V gene lookup returns CDR1 SGHNT and CDR2 YENEEA. Alongside a J-beta primer mix, a sample-barcoded 5' primer served in a second PCR lasting about 7 to 12 cycles. TCRdb passed the 5' RACE reads through MiXCR, listing each CDR3 protein once. The table shows hundreds of thousands of distinct CDR3 sequences, with under 30% occurring only once. The genes are TRBV11-3 and TRBJ2-4; TRBD2 matches 11 bases. The TCR sequence derives from an elderly woman in good health. What was sequenced was blood. This chain's CDR3 is CASSLGFSGGGKNIQYF. DNA for the CDR3: TGTGCCAGCAGTCTGGGATTTAGCGGGGGGGGCAAAAACATTCAGTACTTC.